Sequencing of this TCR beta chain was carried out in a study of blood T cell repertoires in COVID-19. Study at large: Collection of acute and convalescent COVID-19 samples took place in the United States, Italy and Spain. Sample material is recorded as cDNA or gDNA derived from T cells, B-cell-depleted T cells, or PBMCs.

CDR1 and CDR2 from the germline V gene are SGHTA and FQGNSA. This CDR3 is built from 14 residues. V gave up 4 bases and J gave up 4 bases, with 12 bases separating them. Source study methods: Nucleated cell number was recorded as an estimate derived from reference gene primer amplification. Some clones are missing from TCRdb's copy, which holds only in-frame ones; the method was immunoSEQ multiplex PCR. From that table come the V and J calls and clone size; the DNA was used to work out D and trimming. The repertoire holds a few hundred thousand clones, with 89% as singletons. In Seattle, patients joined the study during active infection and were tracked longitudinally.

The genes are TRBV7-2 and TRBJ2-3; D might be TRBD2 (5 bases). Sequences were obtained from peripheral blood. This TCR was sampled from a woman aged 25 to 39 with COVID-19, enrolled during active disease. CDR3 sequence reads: CASSSSTSADTQYF. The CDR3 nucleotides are TGTGCCAGCAGCTCCTCAACTAGTGCAGATACGCAGTATTTT.